Listed here is a single T cell receptor beta chain. Its antigen is undetermined. These data come from a study of shared clonotypes between healthy human individuals. General observations from the study: In having few donors, the study represented limited genetic and exposure-history diversity.

This was a deep-level run. Splitting of each subset's genomic DNA was done evenly across several immunoSEQ plates. Libraries were prepared by immunoSEQ multiplex PCR; TCRdb keeps only in-frame clonotypes and omits some of them. The repertoire has around 2,100,000 clones, less than 95% of them found once; the top ten carry roughly 1%. Selected positively for CCR7 and CD45RO-negative, naive CD8 cells excluded terminally differentiated effector memory CD45RA+ cells. Per the germline V gene, CDR1 is LGHNA and CDR2 is YNFKEQ. CDR3 length equals 15 residues. Trimming left V 3 bases short and J 0 bases short, with 9 bases between.

This TCR was sampled from a young man in good health. What was sequenced was naive CD8+ T cells sorted from blood. The V gene is TRBV4-2, the J gene TRBJ1-5, with D unresolved. CDR3 in amino acids: CASSQAYDSNQPQHF. The CDR3 bases are TGTGCCAGCAGCCAGGCTTACGATAGCAATCAGCCCCAGCATTTT.